These 17 T cell receptor beta chains were all obtained from the same sample, sequenced in a study of human T cells and chemical hapten exposure. TCRdb independently ran MiXCR on the RACE reads; one entry per CDR3 protein. The sample has about 190,000 distinct CDR3 sequences; under 30% are singletons. Time point in this sample: patch test 3, about 24 weeks after DPC sensitization. Treatment: therapeutic diphenylcyclopropenone sensitization with weekly scalp DPC. The material was whole blood, obtained in connection with sensitization to the hapten diphenylcyclopropenone (DPC). The receptors were sampled from a woman aged 40 to 55 with alopecia areata. Some clones in this sample may be carry-over from other donors' samples.

This clonotype occurred once. The J gene is TRBJ2-7, the V gene TRBV28; a possible D gene is TRBD2 (6 bases). In germline, CDR1 is MDHEN, CDR2 SYDVKM. The CDR3 spans 11 residues. The germline V and J ends were trimmed by 5 bases and 5 bases, with 7 bases remaining between them. CDR3 sequence (DNA): TGTGCCAGCAGTCGGGGGAACGAGCAGTACTTC. The encoded protein is CASSRGNEQYF.

This clonotype was detected only a few times. This rearrangement joins TRBV7-2 to TRBJ1-2; no reliable D call. V lost 5 bases to trimming and J lost 4 bases, with 11 bases between them. The CDR3 contains 13 residues. Germline CDR1 is SGHTA and CDR2 is FQGNSA. CDR3 coding DNA: TGTGCCAGCAGCCCGGACGGCAGCTATGGCTACACCTTC. This codes for CASSPDGSYGYTF.

The chain uses TRBV12-3 or TRBV12-4 and TRBJ1-5, with D possibly matching TRBD1 (6 bases). V was clipped by 7 bases and J by 0 bases, with 13 bases between them. CDR3 length: 15 residues. CDR3 loop: CASMPQGGSNQPQHF. The CDR3 DNA reads as TGTGCCAGCATGCCACAGGGAGGTAGCAATCAGCCCCAGCATTTT.

V usage is TRBV20-1 and J usage is TRBJ2-3; D call uncertain. The CDR3 contains 13 residues. Germline V gives CDR1 DFQATT, CDR2 SNEGSKA (reference sequence). V lost 3 bases and J lost 2, with 9 bases in between. CDR3 residues: CSASRQTTDTQYF. The CDR3, as DNA: TGCAGTGCTAGTAGACAAACCACAGATACGCAGTATTTT.

Only a few counts were recorded for this clonotype. The V call is TRBV12-3 or TRBV12-4, the J call TRBJ2-2, with 10 bases aligning to TRBD1. The length of the CDR3 is 15 residues. The V and J ends lost 2 bases and 6 bases, in that order; junction bases with no gene match: 3. The CDR3 coding sequence is TGTGCCAGCAGTTTACGGACAGGGGGTCCCGGGGAGCTGTTTTTT. Protein product: CASSLRTGGPGELFF.

The rearrangement uses TRBV7-8 and TRBJ2-1; D may correspond to TRBD1 or TRBD2 (5 bases each). Trimming cost V 5 bases and J 9 bases, with 20 bases left between them. Germline V gives CDR1 SGHVS, CDR2 FQNEAQ. The length of the CDR3 is 15 residues. CDR3 amino acids: CASSPQGPSLGEQFF. CDR3 bases: TGTGCCAGCAGCCCGCAGGGACCGTCTCTCGGTGAGCAGTTCTTC.

This clonotype turned up a few times. This rearrangement joins TRBV20-1 to TRBJ1-4; 7 nucleotides align to TRBD1. V dropped 5 bases and J dropped 7; count of bases not matched to a gene: 7. The CDR3 has 13 amino acids. CDR1 and CDR2 from the germline V gene are DFQATT and SNEGSKA (reference sequence). CDR3 amino acids: CSALSDRVEKLFF. Written as DNA, the CDR3 is TGCAGTGCTTTGTCAGACAGGGTTGAAAAACTGTTTTTT.

This clonotype was detected ten times or more. The chain couples TRBV3-1 to TRBJ2-7; D is perhaps TRBD2 (5 bases). From germline, CDR1 is LGHDT and CDR2 YNNKEL (reference sequence). Trimming removed 0 bases from V and 1 base from J, with 10 bases in between. This CDR3 comprises 15 residues. The CDR3 sequence: CASSQEWAGSYEQYF. The DNA of the CDR3 is TGTGCCAGCAGCCAAGAATGGGCGGGTTCCTACGAGCAGTACTTC.

The genes are TRBV5-1 and TRBJ1-1; D gene ambiguous. V lost 6 bases to trimming and J lost 1 base, with 10 bases between them. This CDR3 has 13 amino acids. Germline assignment: CDR1 SGHRS and CDR2 YFSETQ. The CDR3 nucleotides are TGCGCCAGCAAGAACCCGCCGAACACTGAAGCTTTCTTT. Encoded protein: CASKNPPNTEAFF.

This clonotype turned up a few times. The rearrangement uses TRBV4-3 and TRBJ2-7; 7 bases line up with TRBD1. There are 15 residues in the CDR3. With V trimmed by 0 bases and J by 2 bases, 4 bases remained unmatched. Germline CDR1 reads LGHNA; CDR2 reads YSLEER. CDR3 bases: TGCGCCAGCAGCCAAGATCAAGGGACAGCCTACGAGCAGTACTTC. It yields the protein CASSQDQGTAYEQYF.

V gene TRBV28 combines with J gene TRBJ1-1, with no clear D. The CDR3 spans 13 residues. Germline V gene lookup returns CDR1 MDHEN and CDR2 SYDVKM. V was cut by 5 bases and J by 8 bases, with 15 bases left in between. The CDR3 loop is CASSPIVPAEAFF. CDR3 nucleotides: TGTGCCAGCAGTCCGATAGTGCCAGCCGAAGCTTTCTTT. The whole variable domain, filled in from reference TRBV28 and TRBJ1-1, reads DVKVTQSSRYLVKRTGEKVFLECVQDMDHENMFWYRQDPGLGLRLIYFSYDVKMKEKGDIPEGYSVSREKKERFSLILESASTNQTSMYLCASSPIVPAEAFFGQGTRLTVV.

This clonotype has only a few counts. V usage is TRBV28 and J usage is TRBJ1-1; D is unresolved. V dropped 6 bases and J dropped 0 bases, with 5 bases sitting between them. Germline loops: CDR1 MDHEN, CDR2 SYDVKM. The CDR3 covers 12 residues. The CDR3 sequence is CASRTMNTEAFF. Here the CDR3 DNA reads TGTGCCAGCAGGACAATGAACACTGAAGCTTTCTTT.

The chain recombines TRBV7-9 with TRBJ2-7, with D possibly matching TRBD2 (5 bases). The germline gives CDR1 SEHNR, CDR2 FQNEAQ (reference sequence). With 5 bases removed from V and 2 bases from J, the gap between germline ends came to 16 bases. This CDR3 has 15 residues. The CDR3, as DNA: TGTGCCAGCAGCCCGCCCCGGGATTTGACCTACGAGCAGTACTTC. This sequence encodes CASSPPRDLTYEQYF.

The V gene is TRBV7-9, the J gene TRBJ1-4, with D unresolved. From germline, CDR1 is SEHNR and CDR2 FQNEAQ (reference sequence). The V end lost 3 bases, the J end lost 6 bases, and 5 bases lay between the germline ends. The CDR3 spans 12 residues. CDR3 bases: TGTGCCAGCAGCTTGGTTGATGAAAAACTGTTTTTT. Its protein is CASSLVDEKLFF.

The rearrangement joins TRBV3-1 to TRBJ1-5; D is uncertain. The CDR3 sequence is 11 residues long. Germline CDR1 reads LGHDT; CDR2 reads YNNKEL (reference sequence). V was pared by 1 base and J by 10 bases, with 5 bases between. The CDR3 DNA sequence: TGTGCCAGCAGCCAAGGGGGACCCCAGCATTTT. Translation: CASSQGGPQHF.

There are a few counts of this clonotype. The chain has TRBV6-5 and TRBJ2-3, with no clear D. This CDR3 is built from 15 residues. V dropped 6 bases and J dropped 3 bases, with 16 bases sitting between them. In germline, CDR1 is MNHEY, CDR2 SVGAGI. The CDR3, as DNA: TGTGCCAGCAGCCTGACCTGGGATTTTACAGATACGCAGTATTTT. Its translation: CASSLTWDFTDTQYF.

The chain recombines TRBV7-2 with TRBJ2-1, with TRBD2 identical over 7 bases. Trimming cost V 3 bases and J 3 bases; bases outside gene matches: 5. The CDR3 loop spans 15 amino acids. Germline CDR1 reads SGHTA; CDR2 reads FQGNSA. CDR3 nucleotide sequence: TGTGCCAGCAGCTTGGGCGGGAGCATCTACAATGAGCAGTTCTTC. It codes for CASSLGGSIYNEQFF.